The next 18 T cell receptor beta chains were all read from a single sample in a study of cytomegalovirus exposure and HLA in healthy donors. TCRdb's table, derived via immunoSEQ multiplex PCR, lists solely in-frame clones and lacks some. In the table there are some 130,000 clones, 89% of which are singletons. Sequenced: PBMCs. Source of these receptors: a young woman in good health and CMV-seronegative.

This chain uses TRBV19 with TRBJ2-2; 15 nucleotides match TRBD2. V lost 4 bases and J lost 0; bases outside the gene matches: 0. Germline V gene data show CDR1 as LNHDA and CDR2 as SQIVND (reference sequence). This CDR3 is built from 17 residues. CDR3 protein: CASSRTSGGANTGELFF. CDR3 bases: TGTGCCAGTAGTAGGACTAGCGGGGGGGCGAACACCGGGGAGCTGTTTTTT. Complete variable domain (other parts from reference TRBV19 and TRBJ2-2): DGGITQSPKYLFRKEGQNVTLSCEQNLNHDAMYWYRQDPGQGLRLIYYSQIVNDFQKGDIAEGYSVSREKKESFPLTVTSAQKNPTAFYLCASSRTSGGANTGELFFGEGSRLTVL.

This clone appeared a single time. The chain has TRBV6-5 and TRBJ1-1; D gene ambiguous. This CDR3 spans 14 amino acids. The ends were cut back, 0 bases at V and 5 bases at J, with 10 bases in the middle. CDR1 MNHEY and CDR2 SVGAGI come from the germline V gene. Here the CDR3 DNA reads TGTGCCAGCAGTTACTCGGAGGTGGGGACTGAAGCTTTCTTT. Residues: CASSYSEVGTEAFF.

The chain's CDR3 is CASSTLQGLSYNEQFF. CDR3 nucleotides: TGTGCCAGCAGCACCTTACAGGGTCTCTCCTACAATGAGCAGTTCTTC. This chain joins TRBV5-5 and TRBJ2-1; tentatively, D is TRBD1 (6 bases). The V end lost 4 bases, the J end lost 0 bases, and 14 bases lay between the germline ends. Germline CDR1 is SGHKS and CDR2 is YYEKEE (reference sequence). The CDR3 covers 16 residues.

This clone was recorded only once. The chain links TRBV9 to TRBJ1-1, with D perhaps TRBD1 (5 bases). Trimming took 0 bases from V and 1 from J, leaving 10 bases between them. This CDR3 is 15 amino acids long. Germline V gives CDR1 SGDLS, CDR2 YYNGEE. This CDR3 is CASSVVGPGNTEAFF. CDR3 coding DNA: TGTGCCAGCAGCGTAGTGGGGCCCGGGAACACTGAAGCTTTCTTT.

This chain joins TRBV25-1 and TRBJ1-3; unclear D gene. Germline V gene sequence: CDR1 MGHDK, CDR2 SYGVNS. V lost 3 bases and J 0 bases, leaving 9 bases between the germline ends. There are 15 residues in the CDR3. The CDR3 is CASSDSPGSGNTIYF. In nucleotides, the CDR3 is TGTGCCAGCAGTGATAGTCCCGGCTCTGGAAACACCATATATTTT.

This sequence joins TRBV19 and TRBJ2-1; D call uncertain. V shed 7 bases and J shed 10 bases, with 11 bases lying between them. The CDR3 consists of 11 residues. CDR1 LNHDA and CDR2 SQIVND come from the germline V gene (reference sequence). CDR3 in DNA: TGTGCCAGTAAGTCTATCCAAGAGCAGTTCTTC. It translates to CASKSIQEQFF.

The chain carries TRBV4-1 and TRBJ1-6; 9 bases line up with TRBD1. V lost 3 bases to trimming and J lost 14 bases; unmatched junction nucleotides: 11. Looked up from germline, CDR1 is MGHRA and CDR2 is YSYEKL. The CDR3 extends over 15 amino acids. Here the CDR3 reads CASSHVGTGLPTLHF. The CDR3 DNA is TGCGCCAGCAGCCACGTTGGGACAGGGCTCCCCACCCTCCACTTT.

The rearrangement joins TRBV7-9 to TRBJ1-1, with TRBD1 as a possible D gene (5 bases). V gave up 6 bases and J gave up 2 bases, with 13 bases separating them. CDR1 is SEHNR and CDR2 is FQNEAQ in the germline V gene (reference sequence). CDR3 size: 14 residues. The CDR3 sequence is CASRTDSANTEAFF. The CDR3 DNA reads TGTGCCAGCAGAACCGACAGTGCTAACACTGAAGCTTTCTTT.

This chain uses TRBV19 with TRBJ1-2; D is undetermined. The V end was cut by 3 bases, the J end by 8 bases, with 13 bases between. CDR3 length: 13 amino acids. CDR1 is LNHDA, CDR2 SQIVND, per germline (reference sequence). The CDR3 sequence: CASSIGVGVGYTF. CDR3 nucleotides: TGTGCCAGTAGTATCGGAGTCGGCGTGGGCTACACCTTC.

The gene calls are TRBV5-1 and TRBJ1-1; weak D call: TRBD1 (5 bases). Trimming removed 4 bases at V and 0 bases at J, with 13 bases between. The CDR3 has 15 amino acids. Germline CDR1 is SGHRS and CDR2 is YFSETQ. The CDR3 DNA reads TGCGCCAGCAGCATAGACAGCCCCATGAACACTGAAGCTTTCTTT. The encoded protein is CASSIDSPMNTEAFF.

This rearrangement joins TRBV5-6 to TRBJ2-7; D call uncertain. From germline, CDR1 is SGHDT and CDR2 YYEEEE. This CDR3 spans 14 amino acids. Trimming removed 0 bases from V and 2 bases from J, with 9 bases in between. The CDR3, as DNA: TGTGCCAGCAGCTTGGGTCCGGGTCCCTACGAGCAGTACTTC. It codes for CASSLGPGPYEQYF.

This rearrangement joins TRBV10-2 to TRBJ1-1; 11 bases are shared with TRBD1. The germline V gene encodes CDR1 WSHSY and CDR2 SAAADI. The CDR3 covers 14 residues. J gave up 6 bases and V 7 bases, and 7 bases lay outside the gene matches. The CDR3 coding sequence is TGCGCCAGCACCTCCGGACAGGGGGCTGCTGAAGCTTTCTTT. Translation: CASTSGQGAAEAFF.

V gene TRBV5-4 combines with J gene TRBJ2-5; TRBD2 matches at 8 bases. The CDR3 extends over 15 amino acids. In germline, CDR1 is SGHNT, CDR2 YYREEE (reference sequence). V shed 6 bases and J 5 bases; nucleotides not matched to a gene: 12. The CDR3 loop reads CASTQGREVGETQYF. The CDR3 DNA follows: TGTGCCAGCACACAAGGGCGGGAGGTCGGGGAGACCCAGTACTTC.

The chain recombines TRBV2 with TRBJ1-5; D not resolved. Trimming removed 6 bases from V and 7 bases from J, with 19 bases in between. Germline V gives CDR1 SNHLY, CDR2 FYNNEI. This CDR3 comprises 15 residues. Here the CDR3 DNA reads TGTGCCAGCAGGGATGGCAAAGGGAGCAGGCAGCCCCAGCATTTT. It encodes CASRDGKGSRQPQHF.

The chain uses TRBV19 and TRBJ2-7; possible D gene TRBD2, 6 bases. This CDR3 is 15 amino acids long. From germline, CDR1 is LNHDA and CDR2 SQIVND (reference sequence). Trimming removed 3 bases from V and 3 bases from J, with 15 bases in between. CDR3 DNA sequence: TGTGCCAGTAGTATCACCGGGGGACCCTACTACGAGCAGTACTTC. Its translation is CASSITGGPYYEQYF.

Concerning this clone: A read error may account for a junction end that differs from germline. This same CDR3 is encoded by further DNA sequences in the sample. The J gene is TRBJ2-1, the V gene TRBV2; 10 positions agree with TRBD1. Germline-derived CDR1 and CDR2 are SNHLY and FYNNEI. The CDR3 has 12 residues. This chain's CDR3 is CASRDRGDEQFF. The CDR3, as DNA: TGCGCCAGCAGGGACAGGGGCGATGAGCAGTTCTTC.

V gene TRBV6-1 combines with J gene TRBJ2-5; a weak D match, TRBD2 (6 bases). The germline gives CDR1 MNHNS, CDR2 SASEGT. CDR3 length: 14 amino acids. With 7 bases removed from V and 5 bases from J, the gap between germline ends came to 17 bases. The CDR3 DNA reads TGTGCCAGCACCAGAGAGGAGGGGAGGGAGACCCAGTACTTC. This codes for CASTREEGRETQYF.

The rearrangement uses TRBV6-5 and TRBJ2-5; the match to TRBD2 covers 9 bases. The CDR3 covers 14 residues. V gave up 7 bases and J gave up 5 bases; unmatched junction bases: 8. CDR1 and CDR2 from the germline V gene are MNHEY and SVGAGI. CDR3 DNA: TGTGCCAGCACCCGGCTAGCGGGGTGGGAGACCCAGTACTTC. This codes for CASTRLAGWETQYF.